The source of this TCR beta chain is a study of blood T cell repertoires in COVID-19. Study summary: The United States, Italy and Spain supplied acute and convalescent COVID-19 samples. T cells, B-cell-depleted T cells, or PBMCs provided the cDNA or gDNA that served as material.

Sequencing was performed with immunoSEQ multiplex PCR; in TCRdb, only in-frame clones are kept and a portion is missing. The sample records a few hundred thousand clones, approximately 85% being singletons. The V segment lost 11 bases and the J segment 1 base; nucleotides outside the gene matches: 5. The CDR3 is 12 residues long. The germline V gene has CDR1 MDHEN and CDR2 SYDVKM. The source is a man between 35 and 55 years old with acute or convalescent COVID-19. Sample: peripheral blood. The chain uses TRBV28 and TRBJ2-7, with 7 nucleotides matching TRBD1. The CDR3 nucleotides are TGTGCCTCCAAGGGACAGTCCTACGAGCAGTACTTC. The encoded protein is CASKGQSYEQYF. Full variable domain (rest looked up from reference TRBV28 and TRBJ2-7): DVKVTQSSRYLVKRTGEKVFLECVQDMDHENMFWYRQDPGLGLRLIYFSYDVKMKEKGDIPEGYSVSREKKERFSLILESASTNQTSMYLCASKGQSYEQYFGPGTRLTVT.